The 23 T cell receptor beta chains reported below all come from one sample, sequenced in a study of blood T cell repertoires in COVID-19. The data were produced by immunoSEQ multiplex PCR, yet TCRdb's version contains in-frame clones alone and is incomplete. Of 250,000 to 350,000 clones listed, 87% are singletons. The sample taken for sequencing was peripheral blood. These receptors were taken from a woman aged 45 to 65 who had recovered from COVID-19.

V usage is TRBV18 and J usage is TRBJ1-6; 7 bases map to TRBD1. This CDR3 is built from 15 residues. From germline, CDR1 is KGHSH and CDR2 LQKENI. V lost 4 bases, J lost 6 bases, and 6 bases stayed unmatched. CDR3 nucleotides: TGTGCCAGCTCACTCCGACAGGGACCTAATTCACCCCTCCACTTT. It is translated as CASSLRQGPNSPLHF.

In its sample, this clone was seen a few times. V gene TRBV5-1 combines with J gene TRBJ2-1; 11 positions match TRBD2. Germline values: CDR1 SGHRS, CDR2 YFSETQ. This CDR3 contains 17 residues. The ends lost 6 bases at V and 6 bases at J; junction bases unmatched: 14. The CDR3 coding sequence is TGCGCCAGCAAGGGCAGGTCGGGACTAGCGGATTTCAATGAGCAGTTCTTC. It yields the protein CASKGRSGLADFNEQFF. The whole variable domain, filled in from reference TRBV5-1 and TRBJ2-1, reads KAGVTQTPRYLIKTRGQQVTLSCSPISGHRSVSWYQQTPGQGLQFLFEYFSETQRNKGNFPGRFSGRQFSNSRSEMNVSTLELGDSALYLCASKGRSGLADFNEQFFGPGTRLTVL.

This chain links TRBV30 with TRBJ2-1; D gene unclear. The CDR3 is 16 residues long. Looked up from germline, CDR1 is GTSNPN and CDR2 is SVGIG (reference sequence). With 2 bases removed from V and 7 bases from J, the gap between germline ends came to 21 bases. The CDR3 reads CAWSPPLRGITNEQFF. The CDR3 DNA reads TGTGCCTGGAGTCCGCCTCTGCGCGGTATAACTAATGAGCAGTTCTTC.

The CDR3, as DNA: TGCGCCAGCAGCTCCCCGGGACTAGCGGGGAGTTTTATTACCGGGGAGCTGTTTTTT. This translates into CASSSPGLAGSFITGELFF. V and J are TRBV5-1 and TRBJ2-2, with 13 bases fitting TRBD2. The length of the CDR3 is 19 residues. The V gene end was trimmed by 3 bases and the J gene end by 5 bases; junction bases not matched to a gene: 13. The V gene's germline CDR1 is SGHRS and CDR2 YFSETQ.

V gene TRBV15 combines with J gene TRBJ1-2, with no clear D. CDR3 size: 14 residues. The germline V and J ends were trimmed by 1 base and 0 bases, with 6 bases remaining between them. Germline V lookup: CDR1 LNHNV, CDR2 YYDKDF (reference sequence). CDR3 region: CATSRGGANYGYTF. Written as DNA, the CDR3 is TGTGCCACCAGCAGAGGGGGAGCTAACTATGGCTACACCTTC.

This chain joins TRBV7-8 and TRBJ1-5; TRBD1 might be the D (6 bases). CDR1 and CDR2 (germline): SGHVS, FQNEAQ. V was trimmed by 5 bases and J by 0 bases, leaving 11 bases between them. The CDR3 covers 15 residues. CDR3: CASSPTGYSNQPQHF. The CDR3 DNA reads as TGTGCCAGCAGCCCGACAGGTTATAGCAATCAGCCCCAGCATTTT.

The chain links TRBV5-1 to TRBJ2-2; 9 bases align to TRBD2. This CDR3 comprises 15 residues. Germline V gene sequence: CDR1 SGHRS, CDR2 YFSETQ. The V gene end was trimmed by 5 bases and the J gene end by 3 bases; junction bases not matched to a gene: 5. The DNA of the CDR3 is TGCGCCAGCAGGATGGGACTAGCAGACACCGGGGAGCTGTTTTTT. It encodes CASRMGLADTGELFF.

The chain carries TRBV7-2 and TRBJ2-5, with D unclear. The CDR3 is made up of 14 amino acids. Per germline, CDR1 SGHTA and CDR2 FQGNSA. V was cut by 1 base and J by 3 bases, with 9 bases left in between. CDR3 protein: CASSLVSVKETQYF. The CDR3 bases are TGTGCCAGCAGCTTAGTTTCGGTTAAAGAGACCCAGTACTTC.

In nucleotides, the CDR3 is TGTGCCTGGAGTACGGGTCAGGGTAGCTCCTACAATGAGCAGTTCTTC. This translates into CAWSTGQGSSYNEQFF. The genes are TRBV30 and TRBJ2-1; D perhaps matches TRBD1 (5 bases). The ends were cut back, 2 bases at V and 0 bases at J, with 14 bases in the middle. The CDR3 extends over 16 amino acids. From germline, CDR1 is GTSNPN and CDR2 SVGIG (reference sequence).

V usage is TRBV7-9 and J usage is TRBJ2-4; TRBD1 is a possible D gene (5 bases). The CDR3 is 15 amino acids. Trimming shortened V by 7 bases and J by 0 bases, and 13 bases separated the two germline ends. Germline values: CDR1 SEHNR, CDR2 FQNEAQ (reference sequence). The DNA of the CDR3 is TGTGCCAGCACCAAACATAGGGGAGCCAAAAACATTCAGTACTTC. It encodes CASTKHRGAKNIQYF.

The CDR3 sequence: CASSARTALLDEQFF. The CDR3 DNA reads as TGCGCCAGCAGCGCTCGGACTGCCCTTCTCGATGAGCAGTTCTTC. This chain links TRBV5-1 with TRBJ2-1, with D possibly TRBD2 on 5 matching bases. CDR3 length equals 15 residues. V lost 4 bases and J 8 bases, leaving 19 bases between the germline ends. CDR1 and CDR2 from the germline V gene are SGHRS and YFSETQ.

The chain joins TRBV5-4 to TRBJ1-1; TRBD1 might be the D (5 bases). The CDR3 consists of 14 residues. The germline V gene has CDR1 SGHNT and CDR2 YYREEE (reference sequence). Deletions cut 0 bases from V and 5 bases from J, with 11 bases between. The DNA of the CDR3 is TGTGCCAGCAGCTTGGATGCGGGGGGAACTGAAGCTTTCTTT. This codes for CASSLDAGGTEAFF.

This chain links TRBV6-6 with TRBJ2-5, with 9 bases fitting TRBD2. The CDR3 extends over 15 amino acids. Germline V CDR1 and CDR2: MNHNY, SVGAGI (reference sequence). V was clipped by 6 bases and J by 1 base; unmatched bases: 6. The CDR3 DNA follows: TGTGCCAGCAGGAAGCGGGGGGCCGGCCAAGAGACCCAGTACTTC. Protein sequence: CASRKRGAGQETQYF.

As to this clone: One end of the junction does not line up with germline, which may come from a read error. The chain uses TRBV6-2 or TRBV6-3 and TRBJ2-7; unclear D gene. This CDR3 is built from 12 residues. Per germline, CDR1 MNHEY and CDR2 SVGEGT. The CDR3: CASSFSPTGLNF. Written as DNA, the CDR3 is TGTGCCAGCAGTTTTTCCCCGACGGGTCTAAACTTC.

This rearrangement joins TRBV29-1 to TRBJ1-2; 11 nucleotides line up with TRBD1. V shed 6 bases and J 8 bases; nucleotides not matched to a gene: 8. This CDR3 spans 13 amino acids. Germline CDR1 reads SQVTM; CDR2 reads ANQGSEA. The DNA for the CDR3 is TGCAGCGTACCGGGACAGGGGGTAGGGGGCTACACCTTC. Its translation is CSVPGQGVGGYTF. Together with reference TRBV29-1 and TRBJ1-2, the CDR3 gives the full variable domain: SAVISQKPSRDICQRGTSLTIQCQVDSQVTMMFWYRQQPGQSLTLIATANQGSEATYESGFVIDKFPISRPNLTFSTLTVSNMSPEDSSIYLCSVPGQGVGGYTFGSGTRLTVV.

This chain uses TRBV11-1 with TRBJ2-7, with 7 positions matching TRBD2. Germline-derived CDR1 and CDR2 are SGHAT and FQDESV (reference sequence). This CDR3 contains 12 residues. V lost 8 bases, J lost 8 bases, and 9 bases stayed unmatched. CDR3 protein: CASHGWEGKQYF. CDR3 DNA sequence: TGTGCCAGCCACGGATGGGAGGGGAAGCAGTACTTC.

This sequence joins TRBV10-3 and TRBJ2-7, with a weak D call TRBD1 (7 bases). Germline V CDR1 and CDR2: ENHRY, SYGVKD. The CDR3 has 14 amino acids. The V end lost 6 bases, the J end lost 4 bases, and 16 bases lay between the germline ends. DNA for the CDR3: TGTGCCATCAGGGAGGGCAGGGGGAAATACGAGCAGTACTTC. Translation: CAIREGRGKYEQYF.

The V and J genes are TRBV30 and TRBJ1-4; 7 bases agree with TRBD1. The CDR3 has 15 amino acids. The germline gives CDR1 GTSNPN, CDR2 SVGIG (reference sequence). J was trimmed by 6 bases and V by 3 bases; bases with no gene match: 10. CDR3 sequence reads: CAWSIQGQQHEKLFF. Here the CDR3 DNA reads TGTGCCTGGAGCATCCAGGGACAGCAGCATGAAAAACTGTTTTTT.

The chain carries TRBV10-3 and TRBJ2-3, with a weak D call TRBD1 (6 bases). The CDR3 has 14 amino acids. Trimming stripped 8 bases from V and 1 base from J, with 13 bases between. Germline CDR1 and CDR2: ENHRY and SYGVKD. Here the CDR3 reads CAIAKQGGTDTQYF. In DNA form, the CDR3 reads TGTGCCATCGCCAAACAGGGAGGCACAGATACGCAGTATTTT.

The chain couples TRBV5-8 to TRBJ1-5; tentative D call: TRBD1 (6 bases). The V end lost 4 bases, the J end lost 5 bases, and 19 bases lay between the germline ends. CDR3 length: 16 amino acids. Per germline, CDR1 SGHTS and CDR2 YDEGEE. CDR3 coding DNA: TGTGCCAGCAGCGCAACAGGGAAAATTCGGGATCAGCCCCAGCATTTT. Its translation is CASSATGKIRDQPQHF. The complete variable domain, with remaining parts taken from reference TRBV5-8 and TRBJ1-5, reads EAGVTQSPTHLIKTRGQQATLRCSPISGHTSVYWYQQALGLGLQFLLWYDEGEERNRGNFPPRFSGRQFPNYSSELNVNALELEDSALYLCASSATGKIRDQPQHFGDGTRLSIL.

This clone appeared a few times. CDR3 sequence reads: CASSPGPPNEQFF. The CDR3, as DNA: TGTGCCAGCAGTCCCGGTCCTCCTAATGAGCAGTTCTTC. V and J are TRBV12-3 or TRBV12-4 and TRBJ2-1; the D is unclear. The CDR3 is 13 residues long. V was clipped by 5 bases and J by 7 bases, with 12 bases between them.

The chain links TRBV4-2 to TRBJ1-1, with D tentatively TRBD1 (6 bases). Germline assignment: CDR1 LGHNA and CDR2 YNFKEQ. Trimming removed 0 bases at V and 4 bases at J, with 12 bases between. CDR3 size: 15 residues. Written as DNA, the CDR3 is TGTGCCAGCAGCCAAGACAGGGGCTCGGGCACTGAAGCTTTCTTT. Its translation: CASSQDRGSGTEAFF.

The chain recombines TRBV7-9 with TRBJ2-7, with D tentatively TRBD2 (7 bases). Deletions cut 8 bases from V and 6 bases from J, with 26 bases between. The CDR3 runs 16 residues. Germline V gives CDR1 SEHNR, CDR2 FQNEAQ (reference sequence). CDR3 region: CASDYRGAGARGEQYF. As DNA, the CDR3 is TGTGCCAGCGATTATCGTGGGGCGGGGGCGCGCGGCGAGCAGTACTTC.